This T cell receptor beta chain was sequenced in a study of cytomegalovirus exposure and HLA in healthy donors. Study context: The 130 or so validation repertoires and the approximately 690 first-cohort repertoires shared a platform, a later analysis reported.

This CDR3 is 13 amino acids long. Germline loops: CDR1 SEHNR, CDR2 FQNEAQ (reference sequence). The ends lost 4 bases at V and 3 bases at J; junction bases unmatched: 3. Produced via immunoSEQ multiplex PCR; TCRdb's table is partial and in-frame only. This table holds 130,000 to 150,000 clones, 80% to 90% found once. Separate from the roughly 700-subject first cohort was the approximately 130-subject validation cohort, to which the donors belonged. Whole-study results and caveats: The study found most TCR sequences rare, yet found some public TCRs in many donors. Subsequent analysis found a tendency for first-cohort TCR clusters to co-occur within the approximately 130 validation repertoires.

This clone was seen a single time. Its antigen is not known. The TCR comes from a man younger than 30 in good health and CMV-seropositive. The gene calls are TRBV7-9 and TRBJ2-7; 7 bases line up with TRBD2. The sequenced sample consisted of PBMCs. The CDR3 here is CASSWEGIYEQYF. The CDR3, as DNA: TGTGCCAGCAGCTGGGAGGGTATCTACGAGCAGTACTTC.